The clone carrying this T cell receptor beta chain was counted a few times. The target antigen is unknown. TCRdb reanalysed the 5' RACE reads using MiXCR and keeps one entry per CDR3 protein. This sample has over 95,000 distinct CDR3 sequences; about 20% occur once, and the top ten carry about 42%. V was pared by 3 bases and J by 2 bases, with 5 bases of the junction left unmatched. Germline V gene data show CDR1 as SGHRS and CDR2 as YFSETQ. The CDR3 is made up of 15 amino acids. The sample comes from a study of T-cell memory formation after mild COVID-19. General study points: Contracting CD4+ clones lay largely in CM and EM, with CD8+ ones residing in EMRA.

J is TRBJ2-3 and V is TRBV5-1; 8 positions match TRBD1. The origin of this receptor is a man between 18 and 35 years old who had mild COVID-19 (a few samples of this study predate the infection). Cell type and time point are not known. Sequencing was done on a sample of PBMCs or a T cell subset sorted from them (not recorded which). CDR3 sequence reads: CASSSGTGFTDTQYF. In DNA form, the CDR3 reads TGCGCCAGCAGCTCCGGGACAGGCTTCACAGATACGCAGTATTTT.